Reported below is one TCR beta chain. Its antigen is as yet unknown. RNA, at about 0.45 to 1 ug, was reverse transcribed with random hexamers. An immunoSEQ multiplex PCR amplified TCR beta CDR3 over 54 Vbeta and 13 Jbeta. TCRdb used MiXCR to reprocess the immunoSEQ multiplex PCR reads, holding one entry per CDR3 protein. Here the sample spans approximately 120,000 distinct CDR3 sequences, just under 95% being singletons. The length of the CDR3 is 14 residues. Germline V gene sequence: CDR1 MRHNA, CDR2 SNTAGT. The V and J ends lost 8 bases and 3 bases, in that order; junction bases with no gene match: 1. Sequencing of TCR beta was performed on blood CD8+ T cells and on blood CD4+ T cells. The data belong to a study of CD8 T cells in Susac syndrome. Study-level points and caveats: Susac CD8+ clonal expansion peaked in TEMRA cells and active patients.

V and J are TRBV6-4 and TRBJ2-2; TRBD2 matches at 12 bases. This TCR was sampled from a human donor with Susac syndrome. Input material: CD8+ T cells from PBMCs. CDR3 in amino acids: CASRTSGDTGELFF. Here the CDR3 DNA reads TGTGCCAGCCGGACTAGCGGGGACACCGGGGAGCTGTTTTTT.